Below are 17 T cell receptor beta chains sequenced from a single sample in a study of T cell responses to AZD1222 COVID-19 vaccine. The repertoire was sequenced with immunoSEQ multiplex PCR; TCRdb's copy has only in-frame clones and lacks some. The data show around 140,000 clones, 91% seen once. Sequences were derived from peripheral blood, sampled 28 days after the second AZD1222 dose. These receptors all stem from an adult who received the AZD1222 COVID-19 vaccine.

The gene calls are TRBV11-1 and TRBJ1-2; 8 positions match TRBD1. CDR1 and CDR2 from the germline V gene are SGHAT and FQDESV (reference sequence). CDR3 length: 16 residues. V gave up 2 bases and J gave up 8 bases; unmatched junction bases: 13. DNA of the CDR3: TGTGCCAGCAGCTTATCTCCTATGGGACAGGTCTCGGGCTACACCTTC. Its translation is CASSLSPMGQVSGYTF.

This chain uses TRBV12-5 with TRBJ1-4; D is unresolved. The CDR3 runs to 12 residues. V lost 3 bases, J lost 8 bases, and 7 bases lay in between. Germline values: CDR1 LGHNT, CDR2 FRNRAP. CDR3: CASGFGEEKLFF. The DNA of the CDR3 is TGTGCTAGTGGTTTCGGGGAAGAAAAACTGTTTTTT.

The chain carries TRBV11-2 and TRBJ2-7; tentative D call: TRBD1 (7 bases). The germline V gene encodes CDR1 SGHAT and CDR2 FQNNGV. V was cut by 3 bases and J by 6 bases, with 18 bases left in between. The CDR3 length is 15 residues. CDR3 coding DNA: TGTGCCAGCAGCTTCCCCCCCACAGGGGAGGCCGAGCAGTACTTC. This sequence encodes CASSFPPTGEAEQYF.

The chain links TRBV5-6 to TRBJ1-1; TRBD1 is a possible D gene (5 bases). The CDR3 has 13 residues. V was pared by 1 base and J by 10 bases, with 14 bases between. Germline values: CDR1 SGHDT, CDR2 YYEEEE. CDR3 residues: CASSLYRREGAFF. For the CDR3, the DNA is TGTGCCAGCAGCTTGTACAGGCGGGAGGGAGCTTTCTTT. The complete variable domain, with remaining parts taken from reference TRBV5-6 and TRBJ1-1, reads DAGVTQSPTHLIKTRGQQVTLRCSPKSGHDTVSWYQQALGQGPQFIFQYYEEEERQRGNFPDRFSGHQFPNYSSELNVNALLLGDSALYLCASSLYRREGAFFGQGTRLTVV.

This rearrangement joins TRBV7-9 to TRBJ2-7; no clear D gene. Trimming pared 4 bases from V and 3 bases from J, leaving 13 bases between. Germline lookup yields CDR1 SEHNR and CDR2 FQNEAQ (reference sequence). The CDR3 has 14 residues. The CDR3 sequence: CASSSPDGFYEQYF. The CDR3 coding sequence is TGTGCCAGCAGCTCCCCGGACGGATTCTACGAGCAGTACTTC.

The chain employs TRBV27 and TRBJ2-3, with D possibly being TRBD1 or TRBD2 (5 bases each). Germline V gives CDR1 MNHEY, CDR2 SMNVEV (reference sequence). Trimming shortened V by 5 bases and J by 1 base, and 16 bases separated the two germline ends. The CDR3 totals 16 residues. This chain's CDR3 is CASSLAGGYGTDTQYF. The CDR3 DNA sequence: TGTGCCAGCAGTCTAGCTGGGGGTTACGGCACAGATACGCAGTATTTT.

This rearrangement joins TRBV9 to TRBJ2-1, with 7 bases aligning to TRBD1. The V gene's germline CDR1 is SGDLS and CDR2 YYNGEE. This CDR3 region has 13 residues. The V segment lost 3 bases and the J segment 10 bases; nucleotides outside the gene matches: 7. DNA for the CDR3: TGTGCCAGCAGCGCGACAGGGCTCGGGGAGCAGTTCTTC. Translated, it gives CASSATGLGEQFF.

This chain's CDR3 is CAWSGFYEQYF. CDR3 DNA: TGTGCCTGGAGTGGGTTCTACGAGCAGTACTTC. This rearrangement joins TRBV30 to TRBJ2-7; the D is unclear. Trimming shortened V by 1 base and J by 3 bases, and 4 bases separated the two germline ends. Germline CDR1 reads GTSNPN; CDR2 reads SVGIG (reference sequence). The CDR3 sequence is 11 residues long.

This CDR3 is CASSAVDSNQPQHF. CDR3 coding DNA: TGTGCCAGCAGTGCAGTGGATAGCAATCAGCCCCAGCATTTT. V and J are TRBV2 and TRBJ1-5; D is ambiguous. Germline values: CDR1 SNHLY, CDR2 FYNNEI. This CDR3 has 14 amino acids. Between the trimmed V and J ends, which lost 4 bases and 0 bases, there was a span of 7 bases. The variable domain in full, completed from reference TRBV2 and TRBJ1-5, reads EPEVTQTPSHQVTQMGQEVILRCVPISNHLYFYWYRQILGQKVEFLVSFYNNEISEKSEIFDDQFSVERPDGSNFTLKIRSTKLEDSAMYFCASSAVDSNQPQHFGDGTRLSIL.

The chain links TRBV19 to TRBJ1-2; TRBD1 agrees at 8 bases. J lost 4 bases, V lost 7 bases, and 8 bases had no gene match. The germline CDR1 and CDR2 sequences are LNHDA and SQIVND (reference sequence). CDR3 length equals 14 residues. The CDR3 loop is CASNKDRAAYGYTF. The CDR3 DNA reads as TGTGCCAGTAACAAGGACAGGGCTGCCTATGGCTACACCTTC.

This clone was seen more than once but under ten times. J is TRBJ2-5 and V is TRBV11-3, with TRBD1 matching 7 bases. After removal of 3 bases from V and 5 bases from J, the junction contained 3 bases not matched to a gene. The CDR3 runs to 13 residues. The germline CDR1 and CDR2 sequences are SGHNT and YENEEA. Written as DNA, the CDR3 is TGTGCCAGCAGCTTTGACAGGGTGGAGACCCAGTACTTC. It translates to CASSFDRVETQYF.

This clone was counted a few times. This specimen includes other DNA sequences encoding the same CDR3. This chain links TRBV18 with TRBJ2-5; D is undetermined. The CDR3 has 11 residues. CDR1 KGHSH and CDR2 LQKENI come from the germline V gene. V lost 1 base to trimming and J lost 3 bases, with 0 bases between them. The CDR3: CASSPQETQYF. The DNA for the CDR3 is TGTGCCAGCTCACCACAAGAGACCCAGTACTTC.

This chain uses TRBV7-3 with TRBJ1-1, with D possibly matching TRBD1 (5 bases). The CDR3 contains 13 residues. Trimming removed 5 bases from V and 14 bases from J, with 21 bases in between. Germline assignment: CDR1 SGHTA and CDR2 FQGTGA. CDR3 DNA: TGTGCCAGCAGCAATCTCAGGGTTGGGGCTTTGTTCTTT. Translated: CASSNLRVGALFF.

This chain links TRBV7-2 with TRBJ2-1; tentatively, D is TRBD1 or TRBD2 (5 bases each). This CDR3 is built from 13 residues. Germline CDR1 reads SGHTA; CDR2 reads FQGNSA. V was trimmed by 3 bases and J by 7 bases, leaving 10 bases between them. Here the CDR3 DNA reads TGTGCCAGCAGCTTTAGGGGAGCGAATGAGCAGTTCTTC. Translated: CASSFRGANEQFF.

CDR3: CASRADSGEQYF. In DNA, the CDR3 is TGTGCCAGCAGGGCCGACAGTGGCGAGCAGTACTTC. The chain couples TRBV6-4 to TRBJ2-7; D might be TRBD1 (5 bases). This CDR3 is 12 amino acids long. Trimming took 6 bases from V and 6 from J, leaving 12 bases between them. Germline V gives CDR1 MRHNA, CDR2 SNTAGT.

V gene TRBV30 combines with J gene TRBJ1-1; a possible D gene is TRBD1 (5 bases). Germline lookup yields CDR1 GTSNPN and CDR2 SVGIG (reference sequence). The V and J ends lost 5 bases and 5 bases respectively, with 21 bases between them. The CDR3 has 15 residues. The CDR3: CAWVARAGLVTEAFF. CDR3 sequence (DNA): TGTGCCTGGGTGGCTCGGGCAGGGTTGGTGACTGAAGCTTTCTTT. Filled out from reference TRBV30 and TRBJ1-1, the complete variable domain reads SQTIHQWPATLVQPVGSPLSLECTVEGTSNPNLYWYRQAAGRGLQLLFYSVGIGQISSEVPQNLSASRPQDRQFILSSKKLLLSDSGFYLCAWVARAGLVTEAFFGQGTRLTVV.

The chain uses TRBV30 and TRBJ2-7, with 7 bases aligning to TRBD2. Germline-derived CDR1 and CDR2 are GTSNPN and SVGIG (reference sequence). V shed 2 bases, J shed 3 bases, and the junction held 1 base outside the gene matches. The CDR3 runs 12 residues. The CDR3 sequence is CAWSRGGYEQYF. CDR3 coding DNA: TGTGCCTGGAGTCGCGGGGGCTACGAGCAGTACTTC.